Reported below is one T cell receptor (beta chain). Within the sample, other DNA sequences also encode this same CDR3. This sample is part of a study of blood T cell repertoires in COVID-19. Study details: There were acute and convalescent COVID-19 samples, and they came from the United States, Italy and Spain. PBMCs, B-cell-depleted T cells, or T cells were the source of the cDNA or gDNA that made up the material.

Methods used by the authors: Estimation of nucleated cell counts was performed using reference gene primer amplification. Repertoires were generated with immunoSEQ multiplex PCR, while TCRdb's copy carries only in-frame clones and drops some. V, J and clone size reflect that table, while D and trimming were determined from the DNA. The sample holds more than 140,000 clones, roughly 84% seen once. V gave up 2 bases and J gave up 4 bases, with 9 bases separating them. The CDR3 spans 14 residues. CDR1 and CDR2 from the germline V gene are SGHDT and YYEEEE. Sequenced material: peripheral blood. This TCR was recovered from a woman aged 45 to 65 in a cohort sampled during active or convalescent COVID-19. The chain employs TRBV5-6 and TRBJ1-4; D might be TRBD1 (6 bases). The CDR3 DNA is TGTGCCAGCAGCTTTCGGGGACATAATGAAAAACTGTTTTTT. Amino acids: CASSFRGHNEKLFF.